This TCR beta chain appears in the sequencing data of a study of T cell responses to AZD1222 COVID-19 vaccine. Generated by immunoSEQ multiplex PCR, the TCRdb table keeps only in-frame clones and is missing some. The sample lists 140,000 to 150,000 clones, around 85% seen once, with under 9.5% in the top ten. Trimming removed 5 bases at V and 5 bases at J, with 15 bases between. Germline V gene sequence: CDR1 SGHAT, CDR2 FQNNGV. The CDR3 spans 14 residues. This sample comprised peripheral blood, obtained on day 0 of AZD1222 vaccination. V gene TRBV11-2 combines with J gene TRBJ2-5; TRBD2 might be the D (6 bases). The TCR originated in an adult in good health. CDR3 sequence reads: CASSLETGVETQYF. The CDR3 DNA follows: TGTGCCAGCAGCCTCGAGACGGGAGTGGAGACCCAGTACTTC.